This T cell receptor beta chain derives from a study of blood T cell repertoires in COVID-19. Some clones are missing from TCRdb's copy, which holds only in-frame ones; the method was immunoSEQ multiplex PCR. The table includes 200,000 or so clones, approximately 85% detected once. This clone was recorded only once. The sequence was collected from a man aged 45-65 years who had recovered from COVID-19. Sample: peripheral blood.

Here the CDR3 reads CASSTETSGTDTQYF. In nucleotides, the CDR3 is TGTGCCAGCAGCACAGAGACTAGCGGCACAGATACGCAGTATTTT. The rearrangement links TRBV7-9 to TRBJ2-3; 8 bases agree with TRBD2. Germline CDR1 and CDR2: SEHNR and FQNEAQ (reference sequence). After removal of 5 bases from V and 1 base from J, the junction contained 5 bases not matched to a gene. The CDR3 contains 15 residues.